At least ten counts were recorded for the clone carrying this T cell receptor beta chain. The antigen is undetermined. Overall study findings and caveats: Tumor-infiltrating Treg TCR alpha and beta sequences overlapped most with tumor naive CD4+ T cells, then blood naive. The TCR gene usage of tumor memory CD4+ T cells clustered together with blood and lymph node memory CD4+ cells and with lymph node naive CD4+ cells. Larger-cohort validation covered only one TCR beta V-J rearrangement.

Trimming took off 4 bases at V and 4 bases at J, with 8 bases between the two ends. The germline CDR1 and CDR2 sequences are MGHRA and YSYEKL. The CDR3 totals 13 residues. Cells sorted as Tregs were CD4+, CD25+ and CD127-/low. Full-length variable regions came from constant-region reverse primers plus semi-nested Nested Universal Primer A PCR. TCRdb re-called the 5' RACE reads through MiXCR, storing one row per CDR3 protein. The sample has about 9,800 distinct CDR3 sequences; 25% are singletons. The gene calls are TRBV4-1 and TRBJ2-1; D uncertain. Sequencing was carried out using Tregs sorted from blood. The receptor's source is a female donor with breast cancer. DNA for the CDR3: TGCGCCAGCAGCCCACCGGAGTACAATGAGCAGTTCTTC. This encodes CASSPPEYNEQFF.